The following is a T cell receptor beta chain sequence with its context. The antigen is unknown. This sample stems from a study of cytomegalovirus exposure and HLA in healthy donors. Study-wide findings and caveats: The study dropped some indistinguishable V segments, TRBV6-2 and TRBV6-3 among them. In terms of immune exposure information, only CMV serostatus was available.

Primers included in the PCR were 60 Vbeta and 13 Jbeta primers. TCRdb's copy holds only in-frame clones and misses some; the assay was immunoSEQ multiplex PCR. The sample contains about 150,000 clones, 70% to 85% of which appear only once. Germline CDR1 and CDR2: LNHNV and YYDKDF (reference sequence). V lost 1 base and J lost 9; bases outside the gene matches: 15. The CDR3 runs 17 residues. This receptor was taken from a woman in her forties or fifties in good health and CMV-seropositive. V and J are TRBV15 and TRBJ2-7; 10 bases map to TRBD1. The sample was PBMCs. The CDR3 sequence is CATSRGVGGQGPDGQYF. For the CDR3, the DNA is TGTGCCACCAGCAGAGGAGTAGGGGGACAGGGGCCCGACGGGCAGTACTTC.